The 25 T cell receptor beta chains listed next were all sequenced from one sample in a study of blood T cells in healthy people across ages. The use of a sample-barcoded 5' primer and a J-beta primer mix characterized a second PCR of about 7 to 12 cycles. TCRdb passed the 5' RACE reads through MiXCR, listing each CDR3 protein once. This table has hundreds of thousands of distinct CDR3 sequences, under 30% appearing once. Separately, the same data were catalogued under a study of T cells of mothers and their children.

The sequenced material came from blood. These receptors were taken from a boy younger than 18 in good health.

Note on this clonotype: An end of the junction does not agree with germline; a read error may underlie this. The chain employs TRBV7-2 and TRBJ2-2, with 14 bases fitting TRBD2. Looked up from germline, CDR1 is SGHTA and CDR2 is FQGNSA. This CDR3 has 18 amino acids. For the CDR3, the DNA is TGTGCCAGCAGCTTAGGACTAGCGGGGGGGCCGGTAACCGGGGAGCCGTTTTTT. Translated: CASSLGLAGGPVTGEPFF.

This clonotype appeared a few times. The chain employs TRBV4-3 and TRBJ2-5; D not resolved. The end of the DNA fits TRBJ2-1 better, so the J call may be wrong. CDR3 length: 13 residues. Germline V gives CDR1 LGHNA, CDR2 YSLEER. As DNA, the CDR3 is TGCGCCAGCAGCCAAGTCAAGAGCAATGAGCAGTTCTTC. This encodes CASSQVKSNEQFF.

This chain uses TRBV27 with TRBJ1-2; TRBD1 aligns across 10 bases. CDR3 length: 15 residues. Germline V CDR1 and CDR2: MNHEY, SMNVEV (reference sequence). The trim removed 3 bases at V and 7 bases at J, leaving 8 bases unmatched. CDR3 sequence reads: CASSFTRQGASGYTF. CDR3 DNA sequence: TGTGCCAGCAGTTTTACTCGACAGGGGGCCTCTGGCTACACCTTC.

This clonotype was seen a few times. This rearrangement joins TRBV7-2 to TRBJ2-5; D ambiguous. This CDR3 region has 14 residues. The germline V gene has CDR1 SGHTA and CDR2 FQGNSA. The V and J ends lost 0 bases and 5 bases respectively, with 10 bases between them. The CDR3 nucleotides are TGTGCCAGCAGCTTAGCAGGGCTGTGGGAGACCCAGTACTTC. Amino acid sequence: CASSLAGLWETQYF.

The chain has TRBV7-8 and TRBJ2-7; TRBD2 agrees at 7 bases. Germline assignment: CDR1 SGHVS and CDR2 FQNEAQ. Unmatched junction bases numbered 4, after V lost 3 bases and J lost 2 bases. CDR3 length equals 14 residues. The CDR3 DNA is TGTGCCAGCAGCTTGAGCGGGGATACCTACGAGCAGTACTTC. As protein: CASSLSGDTYEQYF.

This clonotype showed up just a few times. The chain recombines TRBV6-5 with TRBJ2-1, with D uncertain. CDR3 length: 14 amino acids. Germline loops: CDR1 MNHEY, CDR2 SVGAGI. The germline V and J ends were trimmed by 7 bases and 5 bases, with 15 bases remaining between them. This CDR3 is CASTLRHTHNEQFF. The DNA of the CDR3 is TGTGCCAGCACCCTGCGACACACTCACAATGAGCAGTTCTTC.

The sample holds many counts of this clonotype. This chain connects TRBV4-3 to TRBJ2-2, with 13 bases that match TRBD2. Trimming took 4 bases from V and 4 from J; bases not matched to a gene: 9. Germline CDR1 is LGHNA and CDR2 is YSLEER. The CDR3 loop spans 18 amino acids. The CDR3 sequence: CASSPTGLAGRGTGELFF. In nucleotides, the CDR3 is TGCGCCAGCAGCCCCACGGGACTAGCGGGGCGTGGCACCGGGGAGCTGTTTTTT.

This clonotype appeared a few times. CDR3 bases: TGTGCCACCGGACAGGGCTACCAAGAGACCCAGTACTTC. Its protein is CATGQGYQETQYF. The J gene is TRBJ2-5, the V gene TRBV2; 8 bases match TRBD1. CDR3 length equals 13 residues. Looked up from germline, CDR1 is SNHLY and CDR2 is FYNNEI. With 10 bases clipped from V and 0 bases from J, the junction kept 4 bases outside the gene matches.

This clonotype was counted a few times. The chain has TRBV2 and TRBJ2-6; TRBD2 aligns across 9 bases. The V gene's germline CDR1 is SNHLY and CDR2 FYNNEI. J was trimmed by 2 bases and V by 0 bases; bases with no gene match: 14. The CDR3 has 21 residues. CDR3 sequence: CASSEAPWVAGVGAGANVLTF. Here the CDR3 DNA reads TGTGCCAGCAGTGAAGCACCCTGGGTAGCGGGAGTGGGCGCTGGGGCCAACGTCCTGACTTTC.

The V call is TRBV6-4, the J call TRBJ1-1, with 7 bases lining up with TRBD1. Germline CDR1 MRHNA, CDR2 SNTAGT. V gave up 7 bases and J gave up 4 bases; unmatched junction bases: 15. The CDR3 is made up of 16 amino acids. The DNA of the CDR3 is TGTGCCAGCACACCTACAGGGGTCCTGGGTGGCACTGAAGCTTTCTTT. The encoded protein is CASTPTGVLGGTEAFF.

This clonotype was picked up one time. This chain joins TRBV29-1 and TRBJ2-3; D ambiguous. CDR3 length equals 10 residues. V lost 8 bases to trimming and J lost 4 bases, with 7 bases between them. Germline CDR1 reads SQVTM; CDR2 reads ANQGSEA. CDR3: CSTRADTQYF. CDR3 bases: TGCAGCACAAGGGCAGATACGCAGTATTTT.

V is TRBV29-1 and J is TRBJ1-2; the D is unclear. V lost 6 bases to trimming and J lost 0 bases, with 8 bases between them. CDR3 length equals 12 residues. The germline CDR1 and CDR2 sequences are SQVTM and ANQGSEA. The CDR3 is CSVGETNYGYTF. Here the CDR3 DNA reads TGCAGCGTGGGAGAGACTAACTATGGCTACACCTTC.

V gene TRBV29-1 combines with J gene TRBJ2-1, with TRBD2 identical over 10 bases. The CDR3 has 13 amino acids. Trimming cost V 7 bases and J 7 bases; bases outside gene matches: 7. Germline CDR1 reads SQVTM; CDR2 reads ANQGSEA. The CDR3 reads CSGSGRAVNEQFF. In nucleotides, the CDR3 is TGCAGCGGGAGCGGGAGGGCCGTAAATGAGCAGTTCTTC.

The V and J genes are TRBV29-1 and TRBJ2-5, with 11 bases fitting TRBD2. Germline CDR1 SQVTM, CDR2 ANQGSEA. This CDR3 region has 16 residues. V shed 4 bases and J 7 bases; nucleotides not matched to a gene: 14. The chain's CDR3 is CSVASLAGGVVGTQYF. CDR3 DNA sequence: TGCAGCGTTGCTTCCCTAGCGGGAGGAGTGGTCGGGACCCAGTACTTC.

This clonotype was picked up many times. The chain uses TRBV7-2 and TRBJ2-3, with 10 bases fitting TRBD2. Trimming removed 2 bases from V and 5 bases from J; junction bases left unmatched: 7. This CDR3 region has 16 residues. Germline V lookup: CDR1 SGHTA, CDR2 FQGNSA. The CDR3 sequence is CASSLRPAGGQDTQYF. The CDR3 DNA sequence: TGTGCCAGCAGCTTACGCCCAGCGGGGGGGCAAGATACGCAGTATTTT.

This clonotype was counted at least ten times. The J gene is TRBJ2-7, the V gene TRBV14, with 9 bases matching TRBD1. This CDR3 comprises 16 residues. The V gene end was trimmed by 4 bases and the J gene end by 3 bases; junction bases not matched to a gene: 10. Germline CDR1 and CDR2: SGHDN and FVKESK. The CDR3 bases are TGTGCCAGCAGCCCCCGACGTGGACAGGGGTTCTACGAGCAGTACTTC. Translation: CASSPRRGQGFYEQYF. Using reference TRBV14 and TRBJ2-7 for the parts outside the CDR3, the full variable domain is EAGVTQFPSHSVIEKGQTVTLRCDPISGHDNLYWYRRVMGKEIKFLLHFVKESKQDESGMPNNRFLAERTGGTYSTLKVQPAELEDSGVYFCASSPRRGQGFYEQYFGPGTRLTVT.

This clonotype was recorded at least ten times. The chain combines TRBV12-3 or TRBV12-4 with TRBJ2-7, with D perhaps TRBD1 or TRBD2 (5 bases each). The CDR3 extends over 13 amino acids. The germline V and J ends were trimmed by 3 bases and 1 base, with 7 bases remaining between them. Here the CDR3 reads CASSFGTSYEQYF. The CDR3 nucleotides read TGTGCCAGCAGTTTCGGGACGTCCTACGAGCAGTACTTC.

J is TRBJ2-7 and V is TRBV6-5; 10 positions match TRBD2. CDR1 is MNHEY, CDR2 SVGAGI, per germline. This CDR3 spans 15 amino acids. J was trimmed by 6 bases and V by 7 bases; bases with no gene match: 12. CDR3: CASTRASGSTVEQYF. CDR3 DNA: TGTGCCAGCACTAGAGCTAGCGGGAGTACGGTCGAGCAGTACTTC.

This clonotype was counted between two and nine times. The genes are TRBV6-4 and TRBJ2-5, with 9 bases that match TRBD2. V gave up 2 bases and J gave up 4 bases; unmatched junction bases: 8. The CDR3 has 16 residues. Germline assignment: CDR1 MRHNA and CDR2 SNTAGT. The CDR3, as DNA: TGTGCCAGCAGTGACGGGCTAGCGGGACTCAGAGAGACCCAGTACTTC. Its translation is CASSDGLAGLRETQYF.

This rearrangement joins TRBV11-1 to TRBJ1-1; 8 nucleotides agree with TRBD1. The CDR3 sequence is 14 residues long. Looked up from germline, CDR1 is SGHAT and CDR2 is FQDESV (reference sequence). J gave up 4 bases and V 5 bases, and 6 bases lay outside the gene matches. This CDR3 reads CASSQLTGGTEAFF. The CDR3 coding sequence is TGTGCCAGCAGCCAACTCACAGGGGGCACTGAAGCTTTCTTT.

This sequence joins TRBV7-2 and TRBJ2-7, with 8 bases aligning to TRBD1. Germline assignment: CDR1 SGHTA and CDR2 FQGNSA. The V gene end was trimmed by 7 bases and the J gene end by 4 bases; junction bases not matched to a gene: 9. This CDR3 is 14 amino acids long. CDR3 DNA: TGTGCCAGCAACTCAGGGACAGGCCATTACGAGCAGTACTTC. It codes for CASNSGTGHYEQYF.

This clonotype was found a few times. The chain links TRBV6-6 to TRBJ2-1; 7 bases fit TRBD2. The J call may be mistaken, given a closer DNA end match to TRBJ2-5. The CDR3 totals 13 residues. Germline CDR1 is MNHNY and CDR2 is SVGAGI (reference sequence). CDR3 in DNA: TGTGCCAGCAGACCCCTGGGGGGGGAGACCCAGTACTTC. Translation: CASRPLGGETQYF.

The chain couples TRBV27 to TRBJ2-3; D is ambiguous. Trimming cost V 0 bases and J 6 bases, with 13 bases left between them. Per the germline V gene, CDR1 is MNHEY and CDR2 is SMNVEV (reference sequence). The CDR3 spans 15 residues. This CDR3 is CASSLSAGVFDTQYF. For the CDR3, the DNA is TGTGCCAGCAGTTTATCGGCAGGAGTATTCGATACGCAGTATTTT.

The chain carries TRBV12-3 or TRBV12-4 and TRBJ2-1; maybe TRBD2 (6 bases). V shed 6 bases and J shed 10 bases, with 19 bases lying between them. The CDR3 consists of 14 residues. The CDR3 sequence is CASRSRDSSGEQFF. The CDR3 bases are TGTGCCAGCAGGTCCCGGGACTCGTCAGGGGAGCAGTTCTTC.

The V call is TRBV5-1, the J call TRBJ1-1; D gene unclear. The CDR3 covers 14 residues. Germline V gene lookup returns CDR1 SGHRS and CDR2 YFSETQ. V lost 0 bases and J lost 0, with 6 bases in between. The CDR3 spells CASSLATLNTEAFF. The DNA for the CDR3 is TGCGCCAGCAGCTTGGCCACCTTGAACACTGAAGCTTTCTTT.